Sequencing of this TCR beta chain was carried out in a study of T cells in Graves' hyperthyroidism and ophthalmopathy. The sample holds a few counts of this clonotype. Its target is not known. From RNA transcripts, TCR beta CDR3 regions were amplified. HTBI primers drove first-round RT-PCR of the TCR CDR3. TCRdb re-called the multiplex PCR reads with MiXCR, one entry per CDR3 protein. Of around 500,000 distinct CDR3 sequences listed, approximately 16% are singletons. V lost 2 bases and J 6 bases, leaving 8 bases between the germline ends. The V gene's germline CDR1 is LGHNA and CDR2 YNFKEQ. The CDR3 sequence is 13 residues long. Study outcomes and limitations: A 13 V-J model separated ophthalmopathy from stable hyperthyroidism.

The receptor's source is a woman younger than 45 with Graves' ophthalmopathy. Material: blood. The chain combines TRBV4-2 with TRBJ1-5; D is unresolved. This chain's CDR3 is CASSQSEGQPQHF. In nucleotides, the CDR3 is TGTGCCAGCAGCCAATCGGAGGGTCAGCCCCAGCATTTT.